This note documents a single TCR beta chain sequence. Its target is not known. This entry is derived from a study of cytomegalovirus exposure and HLA in healthy donors. Study-wide results and caveats: The authors later found most CMV-associated TCR beta chains appeared HLA-restricted.

The V and J ends lost 3 bases and 0 bases, in that order; junction bases with no gene match: 7. The CDR3 totals 18 residues. In germline, CDR1 is MNHEY, CDR2 SMNVEV (reference sequence). 13 Jbeta primers and 60 Vbeta primers were used for the PCR. In the study's own analysis: Per a later analysis, the number of unique TCR beta chains was approximately 80 million, of which around 9.9 million were shared. Repertoires were generated with immunoSEQ multiplex PCR, while TCRdb's copy carries only in-frame clones and drops some. The V and J calls and clone size were taken over from that table, and D and trimming were inferred from the DNA. Of 140,000 or so clones detected, over 60% appear once; the ten largest clones hold 1.7%.

The chain is built from TRBV27 and TRBJ2-1; 11 bases are shared with TRBD1. This sequence was found in a woman in her twenties or thirties in good health and CMV-seronegative. The sample was PBMCs. Here the CDR3 DNA reads TGTGCCAGCAGTTTCTCCCCCGGGACAGGGGGCTCCTACAATGAGCAGTTCTTC. It codes for CASSFSPGTGGSYNEQFF.